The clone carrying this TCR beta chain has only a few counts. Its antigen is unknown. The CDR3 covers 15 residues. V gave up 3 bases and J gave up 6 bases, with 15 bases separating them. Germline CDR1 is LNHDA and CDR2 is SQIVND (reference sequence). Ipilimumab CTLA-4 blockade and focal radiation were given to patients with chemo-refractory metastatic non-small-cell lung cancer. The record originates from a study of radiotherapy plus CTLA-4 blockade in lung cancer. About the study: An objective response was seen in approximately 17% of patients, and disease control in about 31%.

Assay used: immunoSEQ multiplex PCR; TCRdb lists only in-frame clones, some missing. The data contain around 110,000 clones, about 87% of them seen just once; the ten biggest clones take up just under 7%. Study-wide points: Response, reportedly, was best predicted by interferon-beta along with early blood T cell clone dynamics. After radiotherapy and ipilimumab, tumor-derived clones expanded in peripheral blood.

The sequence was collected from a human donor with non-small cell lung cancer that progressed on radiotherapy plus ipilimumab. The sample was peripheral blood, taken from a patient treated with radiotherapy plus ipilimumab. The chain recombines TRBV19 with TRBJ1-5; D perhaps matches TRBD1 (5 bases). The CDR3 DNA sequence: TGTGCCAGTAGTATGTCCAGGGATGGCGGTCAGCCCCAGCATTTT. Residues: CASSMSRDGGQPQHF.